One sample yielded the 26 T cell receptor beta chains listed below, sequenced in a study of CD8 T cells in Susac syndrome. An amount of RNA that ranged from 0.5 to 1 ug was reverse transcribed with random hexamers. From the immunoSEQ multiplex PCR reads, TCRdb called clonotypes with MiXCR, one entry per CDR3 protein. This sample has 250,000 to 300,000 distinct CDR3 sequences, with approximately 85% found just once. The source material was CD8+ T cells from PBMCs. These TCRs come from a human donor with multiple sclerosis.

V and J are TRBV7-8 and TRBJ2-7; 10 bases line up with TRBD2. This CDR3 contains 14 residues. CDR1 is SGHVS and CDR2 is FQNEAQ in the germline V gene. V lost 5 bases to trimming and J lost 3 bases; unmatched junction nucleotides: 4. The CDR3 nucleotides read TGTGCCAGCAGCACGCTAGCGGGAGACTACGAGCAGTACTTC. It encodes CASSTLAGDYEQYF.

V gene TRBV18 combines with J gene TRBJ2-5; tentatively, D is TRBD2 (6 bases). Trimming pared 0 bases from V and 4 bases from J, leaving 12 bases between. The CDR3 extends over 15 amino acids. Germline assignment: CDR1 KGHSH and CDR2 LQKENI. The CDR3 protein is CASSPPTSPGETQYF. CDR3 nucleotide sequence: TGTGCCAGCTCACCACCGACTAGTCCGGGAGAGACCCAGTACTTC.

The chain couples TRBV20-1 to TRBJ2-7, with D tentatively TRBD2 (6 bases). CDR1 is DFQATT, CDR2 SNEGSKA, per germline (reference sequence). The CDR3 extends over 13 amino acids. V gave up 1 base and J gave up 2 bases, with 9 bases separating them. The DNA of the CDR3 is TGCAGTGCTAGAGTCCGGGGGACCTACGAGCAGTACTTC. It is translated as CSARVRGTYEQYF.

This chain joins TRBV27 and TRBJ2-7, with no clear D. The CDR3 is 13 amino acids. V was trimmed by 3 bases and J by 4 bases, leaving 10 bases between them. Germline V CDR1 and CDR2: MNHEY, SMNVEV (reference sequence). CDR3 nucleotides: TGTGCCAGCAGTTTGAGTAACGGGTACGAGCAGTACTTC. This gives the protein CASSLSNGYEQYF.

The genes are TRBV27 and TRBJ2-1; 7 bases agree with TRBD1. This CDR3 has 14 residues. The junction had 12 bases not matched to a gene; V was cut back by 5 bases and J by 11 bases. Germline V CDR1 and CDR2: MNHEY, SMNVEV (reference sequence). The CDR3 loop reads CASSPLGTVPKQFF. CDR3 DNA sequence: TGTGCCAGCAGTCCCTTGGGGACAGTTCCCAAGCAGTTCTTC.

This clonotype was counted a few times. The chain links TRBV7-9 to TRBJ1-1; 7 bases fit TRBD1. V trimming: 6 bases; J trimming: 7 bases; junction bases outside the gene matches: 5. CDR1 SEHNR and CDR2 FQNEAQ come from the germline V gene (reference sequence). This CDR3 has 12 amino acids. CDR3: CASSLGQLEAFF. CDR3 nucleotides: TGTGCCAGCAGTTTGGGACAGCTTGAAGCTTTCTTT.

The genes are TRBV28 and TRBJ2-1; 7 bases are shared with TRBD2. CDR1 is MDHEN and CDR2 is SYDVKM in the germline V gene. The CDR3 consists of 15 residues. Germline trimming cut 8 bases from V and 7 bases from J; bases unmatched to any gene: 14. CDR3 nucleotide sequence: TGTGCCAGCGCCCTATGGGCGGGAGTGGATAATGAGCAGTTCTTC. Translating it yields CASALWAGVDNEQFF.

The rearrangement links TRBV2 to TRBJ1-5; possibly TRBD1 for D (5 bases). V was clipped by 3 bases and J by 4 bases, with 19 bases between them. This CDR3 spans 17 amino acids. Germline values: CDR1 SNHLY, CDR2 FYNNEI. The CDR3 region has the DNA TGTGCCAGCAGTGAGATGAGGGGATCTCCGGAAAATCAGCCCCAGCATTTT. This encodes CASSEMRGSPENQPQHF.

This clonotype was seen only a few times. The rearrangement joins TRBV2 to TRBJ2-7, with D tentatively TRBD1 or TRBD2 (5 bases each). The CDR3 extends over 12 amino acids. The V end was cut by 6 bases, the J end by 3 bases, with 9 bases between. Germline V lookup: CDR1 SNHLY, CDR2 FYNNEI. The CDR3 DNA is TGTGCCAGCAGGGGGACGGTCTACGAGCAGTACTTC. Amino acids: CASRGTVYEQYF.

V usage is TRBV20-1 and J usage is TRBJ1-5; 7 nucleotides match TRBD1. CDR1 and CDR2 (germline): DFQATT, SNEGSKA (reference sequence). After removal of 1 base from V and 2 bases from J, the junction contained 5 bases not matched to a gene. The CDR3 totals 15 residues. The CDR3 protein is CSARGTGQGNQPQHF. CDR3 DNA: TGCAGTGCTAGAGGCACTGGACAGGGCAATCAGCCCCAGCATTTT.

The chain has TRBV5-3 and TRBJ2-2; D tentatively fits TRBD1 or TRBD2 (5 bases each). TRBV5-3 falls under the ORF class, with uncertain function. There are 16 residues in the CDR3. V shed 2 bases and J shed 4 bases, with 15 bases lying between them. CDR3 residues: CARSFGLGPPTGELFF. The DNA for the CDR3 is TGTGCCAGAAGCTTCGGATTGGGACCACCCACCGGGGAGCTGTTTTTT.

This rearrangement joins TRBV3-1 to TRBJ2-3, with 7 bases matching TRBD2. J gave up 5 bases and V 1 base, and 15 bases lay outside the gene matches. The CDR3 has 18 residues. In germline, CDR1 is LGHDT, CDR2 YNNKEL (reference sequence). The CDR3 DNA reads TGTGCCAGCAGCCAAGGGTATCGGGCGGGAGCGTGGGGAGATACGCAGTATTTT. Protein sequence: CASSQGYRAGAWGDTQYF.

The J gene is TRBJ1-1, the V gene TRBV4-1; D is uncertain. This CDR3 region has 13 residues. Trimming removed 6 bases at V and 6 bases at J, with 14 bases between. Germline assignment: CDR1 MGHRA and CDR2 YSYEKL. The CDR3 bases are TGCGCCAGCAGGGCCCCGAGCGGCGCTGAAGCTTTCTTT. This codes for CASRAPSGAEAFF.

The V gene is TRBV4-1, the J gene TRBJ2-2, with a possible D match to TRBD1 (5 bases). The CDR3 consists of 17 residues. Germline assignment: CDR1 MGHRA and CDR2 YSYEKL. V dropped 0 bases and J dropped 5 bases, with 16 bases sitting between them. As DNA, the CDR3 is TGCGCCAGCAGCCAAGATGGGGCCCGGGTGGGTACCGGGGAGCTGTTTTTT. This encodes CASSQDGARVGTGELFF.

The V call is TRBV9, the J call TRBJ2-4; TRBD2 matches at 7 bases. CDR3 length: 17 amino acids. J lost 4 bases, V lost 4 bases, and 14 bases had no gene match. Germline V gives CDR1 SGDLS, CDR2 YYNGEE. The CDR3 here is CASSSPRSSGKKNIQYF. The CDR3 coding sequence is TGTGCCAGCAGCTCGCCGAGGTCTAGCGGTAAAAAAAACATTCAGTACTTC. The full variable domain, rest sourced from reference TRBV9 and TRBJ2-4, is DSGVTQTPKHLITATGQRVTLRCSPRSGDLSVYWYQQSLDQGLQFLIQYYNGEERAKGNILERFSAQQFPDLHSELNLSSLELGDSALYFCASSSPRSSGKKNIQYFGAGTRLSVL.

V and J are TRBV6-5 and TRBJ1-4; 7 nucleotides agree with TRBD1. The V and J ends lost 2 bases and 5 bases, in that order; junction bases with no gene match: 8. This CDR3 has 16 amino acids. Germline values: CDR1 MNHEY, CDR2 SVGAGI. The CDR3 region is CASSYAKQGKNEKLFF. The CDR3 nucleotides are TGTGCCAGCAGTTACGCTAAACAGGGGAAAAATGAAAAACTGTTTTTT.

The rearrangement uses TRBV21-1 and TRBJ2-4; whether TRBD1, the table's D call, matches the DNA was not checked. TRBV21-1 is marked as a pseudogene. The CDR3 contains 21 residues. The CDR3 reads CASSKAMETGGEDLAKNIQYF. The CDR3 bases are TGTGCCAGCAGCAAAGCAATGGAGACTGGGGGTGAGGACTTAGCCAAAAACATTCAGTACTTC.

The gene calls are TRBV7-8 and TRBJ1-2, with 9 bases that match TRBD1. CDR1 and CDR2 (germline): SGHVS, FQNEAQ. Trimming removed 6 bases from V and 3 bases from J; junction bases left unmatched: 5. The CDR3 runs 14 residues. The CDR3 protein is CASSPTGGYYGYTF. CDR3 sequence (DNA): TGTGCCAGCAGTCCCACAGGGGGCTACTATGGCTACACCTTC. Full variable domain (remainder filled in from reference TRBV7-8 and TRBJ1-2): GAGVSQSPRYKVAKRGQDVALRCDPISGHVSLFWYQQALGQGPEFLTYFQNEAQLDKSGLPSDRFFAERPEGSVSTLKIQRTQQEDSAVYLCASSPTGGYYGYTFGSGTRLTVV.

The chain couples TRBV7-8 to TRBJ2-5; 8 nucleotides match TRBD2. CDR1 is SGHVS, CDR2 FQNEAQ, per germline. V shed 7 bases, J shed 5 bases, and the junction held 15 bases outside the gene matches. The CDR3 totals 16 residues. CDR3 coding DNA: TGTGCCAGCACCCGGGAGGGCCGGAGGGGTGGGGAGACCCAGTACTTC. Protein sequence: CASTREGRRGGETQYF.

The chain joins TRBV9 to TRBJ1-4; 12 bases map to TRBD1. J was trimmed by 2 bases and V by 3 bases; bases with no gene match: 8. CDR3 length equals 18 residues. Germline V gene sequence: CDR1 SGDLS, CDR2 YYNGEE. The CDR3 loop is CASSALRDRGRTNEKLFF. CDR3 bases: TGTGCCAGCAGCGCGCTCCGGGACAGGGGGCGGACTAATGAAAAACTGTTTTTT.

The V call is TRBV9, the J call TRBJ2-7; 9 nucleotides line up with TRBD2. Looked up from germline, CDR1 is SGDLS and CDR2 is YYNGEE. V gave up 7 bases and J gave up 3 bases; unmatched junction bases: 5. The CDR3 totals 13 residues. The CDR3 protein is CASQEAGGYEQYF. DNA for the CDR3: TGTGCCAGCCAGGAAGCGGGGGGCTACGAGCAGTACTTC. The variable domain in full, with the rest retrieved from reference TRBV9 and TRBJ2-7, is DSGVTQTPKHLITATGQRVTLRCSPRSGDLSVYWYQQSLDQGLQFLIQYYNGEERAKGNILERFSAQQFPDLHSELNLSSLELGDSALYFCASQEAGGYEQYFGPGTRLTVT.

The CDR3 region is CASSLAMGETQYF. For the CDR3, the DNA is TGCGCCAGCAGCTTGGCCATGGGCGAGACCCAGTACTTC. V and J are TRBV5-1 and TRBJ2-5; D not certain. Germline-derived CDR1 and CDR2 are SGHRS and YFSETQ. The CDR3 has 13 residues. Trimming took off 0 bases at V and 5 bases at J, with 8 bases between the two ends.

The CDR3 DNA sequence: TGTGCCAGCAGCGCGCTAGGAGAGGGGTACGAGCAGTACTTC. Its translation: CASSALGEGYEQYF. The chain has TRBV13 and TRBJ2-7; the D gene could be TRBD1 or TRBD2 (5 bases each). Germline CDR1 reads PRHDT; CDR2 reads FYEKMQ (reference sequence). The CDR3 runs to 14 residues. Trimming took off 5 bases at V and 4 bases at J, with 15 bases between the two ends.

The chain is built from TRBV9 and TRBJ1-1, with D maybe TRBD1 (5 bases). Germline V lookup: CDR1 SGDLS, CDR2 YYNGEE. The CDR3 totals 15 residues. With 0 bases removed from V and 6 bases from J, the gap between germline ends came to 15 bases. The CDR3 loop reads CASSVVGVEGSEAFF. The CDR3 nucleotides are TGTGCCAGCAGCGTAGTAGGGGTAGAGGGCTCTGAAGCTTTCTTT.

J is TRBJ2-4 and V is TRBV14; no firm D call. The CDR3 has 14 residues. The V end was cut by 4 bases, the J end by 0 bases, with 7 bases between. Germline V gives CDR1 SGHDN, CDR2 FVKESK. DNA for the CDR3: TGTGCCAGCAGCCTCTCCATAGCCAAAAACATTCAGTACTTC. Its translation is CASSLSIAKNIQYF.

The chain links TRBV27 to TRBJ2-1, with TRBD2 matching over 8 bases. V was pared by 5 bases and J by 0 bases, with 12 bases of the junction left unmatched. The CDR3 spans 18 residues. Germline CDR1 reads MNHEY; CDR2 reads SMNVEV (reference sequence). The CDR3: CASSILLPGLDSYNEQFF. In nucleotides, the CDR3 is TGTGCCAGCAGTATACTCCTACCGGGACTAGACTCCTACAATGAGCAGTTCTTC.